This TCR beta chain was identified in a study of cytomegalovirus exposure and HLA in healthy donors (dated 2017 in TCRdb). For context, the study as a whole: An earlier analysis of approximately 640 of the donors reported roughly 270 Gb of sequence data and around 110 million unique TCR beta sequences from 150 million to 200 million T cells. An early release covering around 630 HLA-typed donors comprised about 310 gigabases of sequencing data and 65 million to 100 million unique TCR sequences. Among the roughly 400 genotyped donors, approximately 77% belonged to the genetic ancestry cluster associated with self-reported Caucasian donors. The aim of the study was to test whether cataloging public T cell receptors could identify signatures of past pathogen exposure. Using immunosequencing, the study profiled T cell repertoires from about 650 subjects and related those repertoires to cytomegalovirus serostatus. A separate validation cohort of approximately 130 different subjects was used in addition to the 666-subject first cohort. High-throughput TCR immunosequencing, statistical association of individual TCRs with disease status, and machine learning were combined to predict cytomegalovirus infection status. In a later analysis, previously published TCR beta repertoires from about 670 donors were re-analyzed and high-resolution HLA genotyping was added so that TCR occurrence patterns could be studied. Rather than using new phenotypic data, the later analysis identified candidate immune exposures from TCR beta sequences and from how often those sequences occurred across donors. An earlier analysis of several hundred of the donors applied high-throughput TCR beta sequencing to assess whether each TCR beta V gene segment acted as functional or pseudogenic. Donor age, sex, ethnicity and CMV serostatus were compiled alongside the repertoire data. In a later genetic analysis, genome-wide SNP genotypes for about 55% of the 666 donors were used, and that subset was treated as a discovery cohort. Every repertoire in the discovery cohort had been generated on one and the same sequencing platform. HLA typing included class I and class II loci at four-digit resolution. Typing coverage varied by locus: roughly 629-630 donors for A, B, C, DRB1 and DQB1; some 520 for DQA1; 606 for DPA1; roughly 450 for DPB1. Because of strong linkage in the cohort, roughly five DR-DQ haplotypes were treated as single units for association and clustering. On average, around 240,000 unique TCR beta nucleotide sequences were sequenced per donor among 398 genotyped donors of the cohort, with approximately 18% of those sequences being non-productive. Broad study findings and their caveats: Cytomegalovirus status was reported to be diagnosed by the classifier with high specificity and sensitivity in both the original and validation cohorts. The study listed 164 TCR beta chains as associated with cytomegalovirus. Correlated functional status among segregating V segments might reflect linkage disequilibrium, but an unknown experimental factor could not be ruled out. Because HLA typing was unavailable for some donors at each locus, only the typed subset was used in association tests. A further reported finding was that TCR beta sequences accurately predicted the HLA-A and HLA-B alleles for most subjects in the first cohort. Presence/absence analyses assumed roughly uniform sequencing depth across donors, an assumption that may not hold. V-gene and J-gene trimming of TCR beta chains was associated with a missense DCLRE1C variant in a later genetic analysis, and the association was replicated in an independent cohort. In vitro tests confirmed that a few of the cytomegalovirus-associated TCR beta chains recognize cytomegalovirus antigens. An earlier analysis of approximately 600 of the donors showed that most TCR beta V segments appeared in productive rearrangements either about 87% or about 30% of the time, which broadly matched IMGT annotations. At a false discovery rate of 0.05, a later analysis linked 15,000 to 20,000 TCR beta sequences to specific HLA alleles. The 87-base-pair reads could not distinguish some IMGT-functional V segments, including TRBV6-2 and TRBV6-3, so those segments were excluded. According to a later analysis, most CMV-associated TCR beta chains appeared to be HLA-restricted, and the HLA associations seemed to be driven largely by CMV exposure. This cohort had only TCR beta chains sequenced, and the lack of alpha or paired-chain data limited which features could be detected. Assigning TCR associations to individual alleles was difficult when HLA alleles, especially DR and DQ, strongly co-occurred. According to a later genetic analysis, donors in an Asian-associated ancestry cluster had fewer N-insertions in productive TCRs than the approximately 690-donor mean. According to a later analysis, parvovirus B19, influenza, CMV and Epstein-Barr virus appeared linked to several top co-occurrence clusters. CMV serostatus was the only immune exposure information available for the cohort. The sequencing pipeline was judged likely to have produced a cluster of highly shared sequence variants as a technical artifact. Most TCR sequences were observed very rarely across donors, whereas some public TCRs were present in many individuals. Compared with equally common non-associated chains, HLA-associated TCR beta chains in a later analysis were more clonally expanded and had lower generation probabilities. About 17 rarely observed V segments, including chromosome 9 orphons, were excluded from the earlier analysis of a few hundred of the donors because counts were too low. A later analysis found that TCR association rates varied across HLA loci, with DRB1 alleles showing the most associated TCRs and HLA-C alleles the fewest. It was suggested by the authors that the approach could potentially be generalized to other disease states and immunological phenotypes.

CDR1 and CDR2 were assigned from the germline V gene as SGHRS and YFSETQ. V is reduced by 7 bases and J by 2 bases, leaving a spacing of 22 bases between them. The CDR3 contains 16 residues, cysteine and phenylalanine counted. Just CDR3 DNA is preserved here, 48 bases in frame from base 1. The library was obtained by the immunoSEQ multiplex PCR assay. A mixture of 60 forward primers for TCR Vbeta segments and 13 reverse primers for TCR Jbeta segments was used in the multiplex PCR. A multiplex PCR assay on genomic DNA amplified the CDR3 region of rearranged TCR beta genes. Amplified TCR beta libraries were sequenced as 87-base-pair reads on the Illumina HiSeq System. The original methods were these. A later analysis counted about 80 million unique TCR beta chains across the 640 or so repertoires, and roughly 10 million of these chains were shared by at least two donors. Raw reads were error-corrected and collapsed into unique sequences by a nearest-neighbor algorithm in which closely related sequences were merged to remove PCR and sequencing errors. To assign V, D and J gene segments, CDR3 sequences were aligned to IMGT reference sequences. For a sequence to be retained, a match of at least six nucleotides was required to both a V gene segment and a J gene segment. Rearrangements were called productive when the CDR3 lacked stop codons and stayed in frame with V and J; all others were non-productive. Following IMGT convention, CDR3 was defined as the stretch from the second conserved V-encoded cysteine to the conserved J-encoded phenylalanine. Sequences without an unambiguous match to a single V gene segment were excluded from the earlier analysis of almost 600 of the donors. In an earlier analysis of roughly 500 of the donors, V segments were called functional above 56.7% productive rearrangements and were called segregating when the between-donor standard deviation exceeded 5%. A statistical classification framework was built for diagnosing cytomegalovirus status from the catalog of TCR beta chain sequences. V and J gene assignment, in a later analysis, came from comparing TCR nucleotide sequences with IMGT/GENE-DB human TR gene sequences. Using the TCRdist pipeline, a later analysis assigned CDR3 sequences along with most-parsimonious VDJ recombination scenarios. In a later analysis, each TCR beta chain was defined by its CDR3 amino acid sequence together with its V-gene family, and reads lacking a unique V-gene family were excluded. To address suspected cross-contamination and a sequencing artifact, a later analysis removed several hundred highly shared, low-generation-probability nucleotide sequences. In a later analysis, a clonal expansion index was calculated for each public chain from normalized within-repertoire ranks of inferred template counts. Generation probabilities in a later analysis came from a VDJ recombination model fitted to out-of-frame rearrangements, and those results were checked against IGoR. In a later analysis, hypergeometric tests were used to score TCR-TCR, TCR-HLA and TCR-CMV co-occurrence, with a repertoire-size bias correction applied to TCR pairs. To estimate false discovery rates, a later analysis permuted the HLA or CMV assignments 20 times. A later analysis grouped co-occurring TCRs with DBSCAN, adding TCRdist sequence similarity when clustering within HLA-allele-positive subsets. Repertoires with fewer than 30,000 or more than 120,000 public chains were left out of co-occurrence clustering, as were a handful of repertoires with anomalous nucleotide sharing. TCRdb's version of the immuneACCESS table is confined to in-frame rearrangements and falls short of the full clone set. An unresolved V gene accounts for under half of the shortfall where checked; the remainder is of unknown origin. V and J calls and clone size are those listed in that table; D and trimming were worked out from the DNA. For this sample the table gives approximately 95,000 clones, of which under 90% were detected only once. Jointly, the top ten make up 4.2% of the sample.

The cohort consisted of 650 to 700 healthy bone marrow donors. At the time of sampling, all cohort members were nominally healthy, though unrecorded immune exposures were likely present. The donor was CMV seropositive and belonged to the group of over 250 seropositive cohort members. A peripheral blood sample was provided by each donor, and peripheral blood mononuclear cells were used for TCR beta sequencing. The Qiagen DNeasy Blood Extraction Kit was used to extract genomic DNA from the blood cell samples. Of note for this clone: Its antigen is unknown. No much larger clonotype is one base removed from it; base qualities were not supplied.

The chain is made from TRBV5-1 and TRBJ2-7, and perhaps TRBD1 as D gene, on 7 matching bases. Material: PBMCs. The source is a woman aged 70-85 years in good health and CMV-seropositive. The DNA sequence follows: TGCGCCAGCTCTCCATGGGCTGGCGGGACAGCCTACGAGCAGTACTTC. Protein translation: CASSPWAGGTAYEQYF.